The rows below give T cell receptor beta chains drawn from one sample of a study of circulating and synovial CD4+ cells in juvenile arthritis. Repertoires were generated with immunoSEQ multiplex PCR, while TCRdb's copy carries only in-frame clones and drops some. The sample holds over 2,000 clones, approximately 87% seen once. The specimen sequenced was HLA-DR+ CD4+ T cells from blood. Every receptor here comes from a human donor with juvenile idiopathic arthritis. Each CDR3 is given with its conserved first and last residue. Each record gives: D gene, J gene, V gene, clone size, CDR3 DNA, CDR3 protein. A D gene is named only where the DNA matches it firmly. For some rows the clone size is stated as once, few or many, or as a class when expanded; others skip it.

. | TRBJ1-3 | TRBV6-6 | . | TGTGCCAGCAGTTCCCAAACAGGGAATAGGGGAAACACCATATATTTT | CASSSQTGNRGNTIYF
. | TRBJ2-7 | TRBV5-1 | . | TGCGCCAGCAGCTTGATATCGGGGAGCCAATACGAGCAGTACTTC | CASSLISGSQYEQYF
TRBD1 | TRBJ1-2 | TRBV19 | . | TGTGCCAGTGGGAAATTCGGGACAGACTATGGCTACACCTTC | CASGKFGTDYGYTF
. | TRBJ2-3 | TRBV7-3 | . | TGTGCCAGCAGCCTTTCAGGGTCGCGGGATACGCAGTATTTT | CASSLSGSRDTQYF
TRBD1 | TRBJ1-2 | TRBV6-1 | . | TGTGCCAGCAGGGACCGGGACAGGGGAATTGATGGCTACACCTTC | CASRDRDRGIDGYTF
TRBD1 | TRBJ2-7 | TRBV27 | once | TGTGCCAACGCGACTACATCCGGGACAGGAGGCGAGCAGTACTTC | CANATTSGTGGEQYF
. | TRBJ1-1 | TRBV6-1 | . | TGTGCCAGCAGTGAAGGGATATCCAGGGCGGTGGAGGCTTTCTTT | CASSEGISRAVEAFF
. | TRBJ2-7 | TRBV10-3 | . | TGTGCCATCAGTGAGTCTTCCTCAGGGCGACCCTACGAGCAGTACTTC | CAISESSSGRPYEQYF
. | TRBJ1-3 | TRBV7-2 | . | TGTGCCAGCAGCTTCAGGGTTACCTCTGGAAACACCATATATTTT | CASSFRVTSGNTIYF
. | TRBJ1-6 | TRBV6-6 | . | TGTGCCAGCAGTTACTCCGCCAGTAATTCACCCCTCCACTTT | CASSYSASNSPLHF